What follows are 3 T cell receptor beta chains derived from one specimen sequenced in a study of T cell repertoires in cytomegalovirus infection. The antigens these receptors bind are not known. In TCRdb, the reads were re-called with MiXCR into one record per CDR3 protein. The sample consists of 750,000 to 950,000 distinct CDR3 sequences, 25% to 30% of them appearing once. The source was cultured CD8+ T cells from PBMCs, collected from culture after CMV antigen stimulation. The source of these receptors is a human donor in good health (CMV status not recorded). Some clones in this sample may be carry-over from other donors' samples.

The sample holds a few counts of this clonotype. CDR3 amino acids: CASSQTGQGAGGYTF. Written as DNA, the CDR3 is TGTGCCAGCAGCCAAACCGGACAGGGGGCAGGAGGCTACACCTTC. The rearrangement joins TRBV12-3 or TRBV12-4 to TRBJ1-2; 11 bases are shared with TRBD1. The ends lost 6 bases at V and 8 bases at J; junction bases unmatched: 11. The CDR3 runs to 15 residues.

This clonotype was detected only once. The conserved phenylalanine or tryptophan normally closing the CDR3 is absent here, so this likely arose from a read error. The CDR3 sequence is CASSYLRQGPYNEQFS. DNA for the CDR3: TGTGCCAGCAGTTACCTCCGACAGGGACCCTACAATGAGCAGTTCTCC. The chain employs TRBV6-5 and TRBJ2-1; TRBD1 aligns across 7 bases. Germline CDR1 reads MNHEY; CDR2 reads SVGAGI. The CDR3 consists of 16 residues. J gave up 2 bases and V 2 bases, and 6 bases lay outside the gene matches.

The genes are TRBV15 and TRBJ2-3, with D perhaps TRBD2 (6 bases). This CDR3 is 14 amino acids long. Trimming shortened V by 3 bases and J by 2 bases, and 9 bases separated the two germline ends. From germline, CDR1 is LNHNV and CDR2 YYDKDF (reference sequence). The CDR3 DNA follows: TGTGCCACCAGCAGGGGGGGAACCACAGATACGCAGTATTTT. Amino acids: CATSRGGTTDTQYF. The full variable domain, completed using reference TRBV15 and TRBJ2-3, is DAMVIQNPRYQVTQFGKPVTLSCSQTLNHNVMYWYQQKSSQAPKLLFHYYDKDFNNEADTPDNFQSRRPNTSFCFLDIRSPGLGDTAMYLCATSRGGTTDTQYFGPGTRLTVL.